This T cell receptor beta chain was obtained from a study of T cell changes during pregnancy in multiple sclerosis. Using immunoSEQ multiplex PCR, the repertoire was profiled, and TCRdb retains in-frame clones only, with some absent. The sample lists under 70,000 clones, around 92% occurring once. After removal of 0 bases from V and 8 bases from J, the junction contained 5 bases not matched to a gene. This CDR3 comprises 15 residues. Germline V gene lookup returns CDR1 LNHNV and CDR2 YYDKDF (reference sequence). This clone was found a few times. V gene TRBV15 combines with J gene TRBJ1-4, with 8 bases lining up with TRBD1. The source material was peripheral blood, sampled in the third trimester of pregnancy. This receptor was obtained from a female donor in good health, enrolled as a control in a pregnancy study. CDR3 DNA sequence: TGTGCCACCAGCAGAGATAGGTCAGGGGGCGAAAAACTGTTTTTT. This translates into CATSRDRSGGEKLFF. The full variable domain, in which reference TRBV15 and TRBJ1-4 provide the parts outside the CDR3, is DAMVIQNPRYQVTQFGKPVTLSCSQTLNHNVMYWYQQKSSQAPKLLFHYYDKDFNNEADTPDNFQSRRPNTSFCFLDIRSPGLGDTAMYLCATSRDRSGGEKLFFGSGTQLSVL.